This T cell receptor beta chain is from a study of identical twins. CDR3 length: 16 residues. With 6 bases removed from V and 0 bases from J, the gap between germline ends came to 15 bases. The authors used template switching to add a universal primer site and gave cDNA unique molecular identifiers. MiXCR, run by TCRdb on the 5' RACE reads, gives a single entry per CDR3 protein. The sample yields 1.5 million to 2 million distinct CDR3 sequences, about 30% seen once. Notes on the study in general: Fewer insertions characterized abundant cord blood beta clonotypes, whereas memory repertoires showed none. Models underestimated how often monozygotic twins shared out-of-frame TCR alpha.

Among all donors, each was a healthy Caucasian. This clonotype was picked up a small number of times. Its specificity is not known. The rearrangement uses TRBV12-3 or TRBV12-4 and TRBJ1-3; the D gene is possibly TRBD1 (6 bases). Sequencing was carried out using cord blood. The receptor comes from a newborn girl in good health. The CDR3 is CASSTNGQISGNTIYF. The CDR3 nucleotides read TGTGCCAGCAGCACAAACGGACAGATCTCTGGAAACACCATATATTTT.